This T cell receptor beta chain was sequenced in a study of post-analysis software for immune sequencing data. Worth noting for this clonotype: The target antigen is unknown.

Findings and limits, study-wide: Normalized Chao1 diversity was significantly reduced in patients versus controls.

cDNA libraries of TCR beta carried unique molecular identifiers. T cells numbering about 0.95 to 10 million gave rise to some 500,000 cDNA molecules. A single record per CDR3 protein comes from TCRdb applying MiXCR to the PCR reads. The sample has about 460,000 distinct CDR3 sequences, approximately 46% seen once. The source material was blood. This TCR was sampled from a girl aged 5 to 17 with multiple sclerosis.

CDR3 nucleotide sequence: TGTGCCAGCAGTTTTGAGGGACTAGCGGGGGACTACGAGCAGTACTTC. Its translation is CASSFEGLAGDYEQYF. J is TRBJ2-7 and V is TRBV28; 14 bases agree with TRBD2. Trimming at V came to 3 bases and at J to 3 bases, leaving 4 bases not matched to a gene. This CDR3 has 16 amino acids. Germline loops: CDR1 MDHEN, CDR2 SYDVKM.